The 28 T cell receptor beta chains presented below share a single source sample, sequenced in a study of cytomegalovirus exposure and HLA in healthy donors (dated by TCRdb to 2016 to 2017). The library was made by the immunoSEQ multiplex PCR assay. A mixture of 60 forward primers for TCR Vbeta segments and 13 reverse primers for TCR Jbeta segments was used in the multiplex PCR. Imported from immuneACCESS, the table was reduced by TCRdb to in-frame sequences with V and J called. These copies leave out some clones; in studies compared against another copy, an unresolved V gene accounts for under half, and the cause of the remainder is not known. In all, the sample holds 90,000 to 95,000 clones, and about three quarters of those were seen once. The ten largest make up approximately 4% of the sample. Sequencing used PBMCs. The receptors were sampled from a male donor in good health and CMV-seropositive.

V gene TRBV6-5 combines with J gene TRBJ2-5, with D unresolved. Gene TRBJ2-7 matches the end of the DNA better, so the J call may be wrong. Germline assignment: CDR1 MNHEY and CDR2 SVGAGI. The CDR3 loop spans 15 amino acids. The CDR3 region is CASSYRGKYSYEQYF. CDR3 nucleotide sequence: TGTGCCAGCAGTTACCGCGGAAAATACTCCTACGAGCAGTACTTC.

The chain couples TRBV4-2 to TRBJ2-7; 14 bases map to TRBD2. Per the germline V gene, CDR1 is LGHNA and CDR2 is YNFKEQ. The CDR3 sequence is 15 residues long. J gave up 6 bases and V 3 bases, and 4 bases lay outside the gene matches. This CDR3 reads CASSQGTSGSSEQYF. In DNA, the CDR3 is TGTGCCAGCAGCCAGGGGACTAGCGGGAGTTCCGAGCAGTACTTC.

V usage is TRBV29-1 and J usage is TRBJ2-2; 7 nucleotides match TRBD1. There are 14 residues in the CDR3. Per the germline V gene, CDR1 is SQVTM and CDR2 is ANQGSEA. V was clipped by 7 bases and J by 1 base; unmatched bases: 6. CDR3: CSAPRDRNTGELFF. In DNA form, the CDR3 reads TGCAGCGCACCCCGGGACAGGAACACCGGGGAGCTGTTTTTT.

The chain is built from TRBV7-3 and TRBJ1-3; 7 nucleotides line up with TRBD1. This CDR3 comprises 15 residues. J gave up 4 bases and V 5 bases, and 8 bases lay outside the gene matches. Per the germline V gene, CDR1 is SGHTA and CDR2 is FQGTGA. This chain's CDR3 is CASSPDRAPGNTIYF. Written as DNA, the CDR3 is TGTGCCAGCAGCCCAGACAGGGCTCCCGGAAACACCATATATTTT.

This chain joins TRBV13 and TRBJ2-7; D perhaps matches TRBD1 (6 bases). From germline, CDR1 is PRHDT and CDR2 FYEKMQ (reference sequence). There are 14 residues in the CDR3. V lost 5 bases, J lost 2 bases, and 13 bases lay in between. DNA for the CDR3: TGTGCCAGCAGCAGCTGGGACAAAGCCTACGAGCAGTACTTC. Its protein is CASSSWDKAYEQYF.

The chain links TRBV2 to TRBJ2-1, with TRBD2 matching over 7 bases. The trim removed 8 bases at V and 9 bases at J, leaving 10 bases unmatched. The V gene's germline CDR1 is SNHLY and CDR2 FYNNEI. The CDR3 is 13 amino acids. The CDR3 here is CASGIAGLGEQFF. The CDR3 bases are TGTGCCAGCGGGATAGCGGGTCTCGGTGAGCAGTTCTTC. Together with reference TRBV2 and TRBJ2-1, the CDR3 gives the full variable domain: EPEVTQTPSHQVTQMGQEVILRCVPISNHLYFYWYRQILGQKVEFLVSFYNNEISEKSEIFDDQFSVERPDGSNFTLKIRSTKLEDSAMYFCASGIAGLGEQFFGPGTRLTVL.

The CDR3 spells CASSWARDPRQEKLFF. The CDR3 DNA follows: TGTGCCAGCAGTTGGGCGCGGGACCCCAGGCAGGAAAAACTGTTTTTT. This chain joins TRBV28 and TRBJ1-4; possible D gene TRBD1, 5 bases. Trimming removed 4 bases from V and 8 bases from J, with 20 bases in between. Looked up from germline, CDR1 is MDHEN and CDR2 is SYDVKM. The CDR3 consists of 16 residues.

The chain combines TRBV7-9 with TRBJ2-7; 10 nucleotides align to TRBD2. Germline loops: CDR1 SEHNR, CDR2 FQNEAQ (reference sequence). CDR3 length equals 16 residues. V lost 5 bases to trimming and J lost 3 bases; unmatched junction nucleotides: 10. The CDR3 DNA reads TGTGCCAGCAGCACCACTACCGGGACTAGCGTCTACGAGCAGTACTTC. Its protein is CASSTTTGTSVYEQYF.

The chain combines TRBV19 with TRBJ2-1; TRBD2 might be the D (6 bases). The CDR3 has 14 residues. The germline gives CDR1 LNHDA, CDR2 SQIVND (reference sequence). V lost 3 bases and J lost 10, with 16 bases in between. Here the CDR3 reads CASSMAGLVGEQFF. The CDR3 region has the DNA TGTGCCAGTAGTATGGCGGGACTTGTTGGGGAGCAGTTCTTC.

The chain links TRBV5-6 to TRBJ2-7; 7 positions match TRBD2. The length of the CDR3 is 16 residues. J lost 4 bases, V lost 3 bases, and 13 bases had no gene match. Per germline, CDR1 SGHDT and CDR2 YYEEEE. The CDR3 DNA sequence: TGTGCCAGCAGCTGGGGAGGGACTACCCTCGGGTACGAGCAGTACTTC. Its translation is CASSWGGTTLGYEQYF.

The chain is built from TRBV7-2 and TRBJ2-1; the match to TRBD2 covers 9 bases. V was pared by 5 bases and J by 0 bases, with 11 bases of the junction left unmatched. Germline CDR1 reads SGHTA; CDR2 reads FQGNSA. The CDR3 contains 18 residues. The CDR3 protein is CASSPNTGLAISYNEQFF. The DNA of the CDR3 is TGTGCCAGCAGCCCGAATACCGGACTAGCGATCTCCTACAATGAGCAGTTCTTC.

The V and J genes are TRBV28 and TRBJ2-3, with D perhaps matching TRBD2 (5 bases). This CDR3 is built from 14 residues. Germline assignment: CDR1 MDHEN and CDR2 SYDVKM. Trimming cost V 2 bases and J 2 bases, with 8 bases left between them. For the CDR3, the DNA is TGTGCCAGCAGTTTAGGGGAGCTCACAGATACGCAGTATTTT. It translates to CASSLGELTDTQYF.

This rearrangement joins TRBV28 to TRBJ1-4, with TRBD1 matching 9 bases. This CDR3 is built from 15 residues. The V and J ends lost 4 bases and 5 bases, in that order; junction bases with no gene match: 5. Germline loops: CDR1 MDHEN, CDR2 SYDVKM. This chain's CDR3 is CASSSAGTGNEKLFF. The CDR3, as DNA: TGTGCCAGCAGTTCCGCCGGGACAGGGAATGAAAAACTGTTTTTT.

The rearrangement uses TRBV28 and TRBJ1-5; 7 positions match TRBD1. CDR1 and CDR2 from the germline V gene are MDHEN and SYDVKM. The CDR3 contains 15 residues. J was trimmed by 2 bases and V by 5 bases; bases with no gene match: 6. The CDR3 region has the DNA TGTGCCAGCAGTGGACCGACAGGGCGCAATCAGCCCCAGCATTTT. This sequence encodes CASSGPTGRNQPQHF.

This clone ranks as medium-sized. This chain joins TRBV13 and TRBJ1-1; 8 bases are shared with TRBD1. Looked up from germline, CDR1 is PRHDT and CDR2 is FYEKMQ (reference sequence). V lost 3 bases and J lost 3; bases outside the gene matches: 9. The CDR3 has 16 residues. DNA of the CDR3: TGTGCCAGCAGCTTTGGACAGGGCACCACACACACTGAAGCTTTCTTT. Residues: CASSFGQGTTHTEAFF.

This clone appeared a few times. The genes are TRBV27 and TRBJ2-7, with TRBD1 matching over 7 bases. The CDR3 length is 13 residues. Germline V gives CDR1 MNHEY, CDR2 SMNVEV (reference sequence). V dropped 5 bases and J dropped 6; count of bases not matched to a gene: 7. CDR3 DNA: TGTGCCAGCAGTACCTGGGACAGTCCCGAGCAGTACTTC. Translation gives CASSTWDSPEQYF.

CDR3 nucleotides: TGTGCCAGCAGCCCCCAGCGGTACACTGAAGCTTTCTTT. Protein: CASSPQRYTEAFF. The chain joins TRBV7-2 to TRBJ1-1; no clear D gene. Trimming left V 5 bases short and J 3 bases short, with 10 bases between. This CDR3 has 13 residues. CDR1 is SGHTA, CDR2 FQGNSA, per germline.

The chain employs TRBV27 and TRBJ1-1, with TRBD1 matching over 7 bases. J was trimmed by 1 base and V by 6 bases; bases with no gene match: 5. The germline gives CDR1 MNHEY, CDR2 SMNVEV (reference sequence). The CDR3 consists of 14 residues. Here the CDR3 DNA reads TGTGCCAGCAGGAGACAGGGAAGGAACACTGAAGCTTTCTTT. Translating gives CASRRQGRNTEAFF.

The V gene is TRBV28, the J gene TRBJ1-5; D is unclear. Germline V CDR1 and CDR2: MDHEN, SYDVKM. The ends were cut back, 3 bases at V and 2 bases at J, with 8 bases in the middle. This CDR3 contains 14 residues. The CDR3, as DNA: TGTGCCAGCAGTTTTTCTTTTGGCAATCAGCCCCAGCATTTT. This translates into CASSFSFGNQPQHF.

The table lists this clone with a count of one. The rearrangement joins TRBV10-3 to TRBJ2-5; D is possibly TRBD2 (5 bases). The CDR3 length is 15 residues. The germline gives CDR1 ENHRY, CDR2 SYGVKD. V lost 6 bases, J lost 2 bases, and 16 bases lay in between. The CDR3 DNA sequence: TGTGCCATCAGCAGAGACGGGGTTAAACAAGAGACCCAGTACTTC. It encodes CAISRDGVKQETQYF.

The CDR3 loop reads CASRLLGGTLFF. In DNA, the CDR3 is TGTGCCAGCCGCCTTCTAGGTGGAACACTGTTTTTT. This chain connects TRBV27 to TRBJ1-4; no firm D call. V lost 8 bases, J lost 13 bases, and 17 bases lay in between. This CDR3 contains 12 residues. Germline V gene sequence: CDR1 MNHEY, CDR2 SMNVEV (reference sequence).

The V and J genes are TRBV7-9 and TRBJ2-5; the match to TRBD2 covers 7 bases. V lost 2 bases to trimming and J lost 5 bases; unmatched junction nucleotides: 11. The CDR3 is 16 amino acids. Germline loops: CDR1 SEHNR, CDR2 FQNEAQ (reference sequence). Written as DNA, the CDR3 is TGTGCCAGCAGCTTAATTTCGGGGAGGGAGGGGGAGACCCAGTACTTC. Translation: CASSLISGREGETQYF. Using reference TRBV7-9 and TRBJ2-5 for the parts outside the CDR3, the full variable domain is DTGVSQNPRHKITKRGQNVTFRCDPISEHNRLYWYRQTLGQGPEFLTYFQNEAQLEKSRLLSDRFSAERPKGSFSTLEIQRTEQGDSAMYLCASSLISGREGETQYFGPGTRLLVL.

The rearrangement links TRBV5-4 to TRBJ2-3; D is perhaps TRBD2 (6 bases). The germline gives CDR1 SGHNT, CDR2 YYREEE (reference sequence). Trimming shortened V by 1 base and J by 0 bases, and 9 bases separated the two germline ends. The CDR3 is 15 residues long. CDR3 sequence: CASSLPAGSTDTQYF. The DNA for the CDR3 is TGTGCCAGCAGCTTGCCAGCGGGTAGCACAGATACGCAGTATTTT. The variable domain in full, completed from reference TRBV5-4 and TRBJ2-3, reads ETGVTQSPTHLIKTRGQQVTLRCSSQSGHNTVSWYQQALGQGPQFIFQYYREEENGRGNFPPRFSGLQFPNYSSELNVNALELDDSALYLCASSLPAGSTDTQYFGPGTRLTVL.

V usage is TRBV7-9 and J usage is TRBJ2-2, with D hard to call. There are 14 residues in the CDR3. Per the germline V gene, CDR1 is SEHNR and CDR2 is FQNEAQ (reference sequence). V lost 4 bases to trimming and J lost 7 bases, with 13 bases between them. The CDR3 nucleotides are TGTGCCAGCAGCTCGTTGAGTGTCGGCGGGGAGCTGTTTTTT. Its translation is CASSSLSVGGELFF. The full variable domain, with the rest looked up from reference TRBV7-9 and TRBJ2-2, is DTGVSQNPRHKITKRGQNVTFRCDPISEHNRLYWYRQTLGQGPEFLTYFQNEAQLEKSRLLSDRFSAERPKGSFSTLEIQRTEQGDSAMYLCASSSLSVGGELFFGEGSRLTVL.

This clone appeared a few times. V usage is TRBV5-1 and J usage is TRBJ2-7, with a possible D match to TRBD2 (6 bases). Germline V gene sequence: CDR1 SGHRS, CDR2 YFSETQ. The CDR3 extends over 15 amino acids. Trimming left V 0 bases short and J 0 bases short, with 10 bases between. CDR3 residues: CASSLDQTSSYEQYF. The CDR3 nucleotides are TGCGCCAGCAGCTTGGACCAGACTAGCTCCTACGAGCAGTACTTC.

J is TRBJ2-7 and V is TRBV6-5; 7 bases align to TRBD1. The CDR3 extends over 14 amino acids. CDR1 and CDR2 from the germline V gene are MNHEY and SVGAGI. Trimming took 9 bases from V and 6 from J; bases not matched to a gene: 14. CDR3 nucleotides: TGTGCCAGTGCACCGGGACAGTGGTGGCTCGAGCAGTACTTC. It translates to CASAPGQWWLEQYF.

The CDR3 DNA sequence: TGTGCCAGCAGCCCCCTAGTGCGGGGACGAGAGACCCAGTACTTC. Amino acid sequence: CASSPLVRGRETQYF. The V gene is TRBV11-2, the J gene TRBJ2-5, with TRBD2 as a possible D gene (6 bases). Germline V CDR1 and CDR2: SGHAT, FQNNGV. CDR3 length: 15 amino acids. V was pared by 5 bases and J by 4 bases, with 17 bases between.

This clone was counted once. The V and J genes are TRBV5-6 and TRBJ1-2; 8 bases are a match to TRBD1. V lost 2 bases to trimming and J lost 9 bases; unmatched junction nucleotides: 3. The CDR3 has 12 residues. The germline V gene encodes CDR1 SGHDT and CDR2 YYEEEE. For the CDR3, the DNA is TGTGCCAGCAGCTTCACAGGGGGGAGCTACACCTTC. Its translation: CASSFTGGSYTF. Filled out from reference TRBV5-6 and TRBJ1-2, the complete variable domain reads DAGVTQSPTHLIKTRGQQVTLRCSPKSGHDTVSWYQQALGQGPQFIFQYYEEEERQRGNFPDRFSGHQFPNYSSELNVNALLLGDSALYLCASSFTGGSYTFGSGTRLTVV.